The rows below give T cell receptor beta chains drawn from one sample of a study of blood T cell repertoires in COVID-19. The method was immunoSEQ multiplex PCR; TCRdb's version includes in-frame clones alone and lacks a portion of them. This sample has about 170,000 clones, with roughly 90% found just once. The source material was peripheral blood. These receptors all come from a woman aged 60-75 years with COVID-19, enrolled during active disease. CDR3s include the opening cysteine and the closing phenylalanine or tryptophan. A D gene is named only where the DNA matches it firmly.

TRBJ2-7	TRBD2	TRBV6-6	16	TGTGCCAGCAGTTACCGGGCTAGCGGTGCCTCCTACGAGCAGTACTTC	CASSYRASGASYEQYF
TRBJ2-7	TRBD1	TRBV23-1	16	TGCGCCAGCAGTCCCCCCCGGGACAGGGGGACCTACGAGCAGTACTTC	CASSPPRDRGTYEQYF
TRBJ2-5	NA	TRBV7-2	15	TGTGCCAGCAGCTCCCACAGAGTTCCAAAAGAGACCCAGTACTTC	CASSSHRVPKETQYF
TRBJ2-7	NA	TRBV6-5	13	TGTGCCAGCAGTTCGGTGGCGGGCTACGAGCAGTACTTC	CASSSVAGYEQYF
TRBJ1-3	NA	TRBV11-2	19	TGTGCCAGCAGCTTAGACAGGTTAATCGGACCGGGATCTGGAAACACCATATATTTT	CASSLDRLIGPGSGNTIYF
TRBJ2-1	TRBD2	TRBV5-1	19	TGCGCCAGCAGCTTACCGGGACTAGCGGGAGGCCAATGGGGGAATGAGCAGTTCTTC	CASSLPGLAGGQWGNEQFF
TRBJ2-7	TRBD1	TRBV30	15	TGTGCCTGGAGTATTGGACAGGGGGCCTCCTACGAGCAGTACTTC	CAWSIGQGASYEQYF
TRBJ2-5	NA	TRBV21-1	17	TGTGCCAGCATCGAACCCCCCACGGGCGTTGGAGGAGAGACCCAGTACTTC	CASIEPPTGVGGETQYF
TRBJ2-6	NA	TRBV7-2	16	TGTGCCAGCAGCTTAGATTGGGGGGCTGGGGCCAACGTCCTGACTTTC	CASSLDWGAGANVLTF
TRBJ2-3	NA	TRBV12-5	12	TGTGCTAGTGAAGGGGACACAGATACGCAGTATTTT	CASEGDTDTQYF
TRBJ1-1	TRBD1	TRBV24-1	15	TGTGCCACCAGTGAAAGGACAGGCCGTAGGACTGAAGCTTTCTTT	CATSERTGRRTEAFF
TRBJ1-5	NA	TRBV6-5	13	TGTGCCAGCAGTTACTCCCCGAGTCAGCCCCAGCATTTT	CASSYSPSQPQHF
TRBJ1-2	NA	TRBV24-1	13	TGTGCCACCAGTATCGGGTCTGGGTATGGCTACACCTTC	CATSIGSGYGYTF
TRBJ2-5	TRBD2	TRBV6-2/TRBV6-3	16	TGTGCCAGCAGTTTGACGGGACTAGCGGGCGGGAAGACCCAGTACTTC	CASSLTGLAGGKTQYF
TRBJ2-1	NA	TRBV24-1	13	TGTGCCGCAAGCGGGTCCCCCTACAATGAGCAGTTCTTC	CAASGSPYNEQFF
TRBJ1-1	NA	TRBV30	16	TGTGCCTGGAGTGTACATGAAAGGGGCCCCGGAACTGAAGCTTTCTTT	CAWSVHERGPGTEAFF